These 16 T cell receptor beta chains share one sample of origin, sequenced in a study of CD8+ T cells in alopecia areata. As to treatment: oral pan-JAK inhibitor, 5-10 mg twice daily. Following extraction, RNA underwent reverse transcription to cDNA, which served as the sequencing template. Produced via immunoSEQ multiplex PCR; TCRdb's table is partial and in-frame only. The sample has around 300,000 clones; roughly 60% are singletons. The sequenced sample was CD4+ T cells sorted from blood, obtained around week 54, from a patient treated with tofacitinib. These receptors came from a human donor with alopecia areata.

This sequence joins TRBV2 and TRBJ2-5; 7 nucleotides match TRBD1. CDR1 is SNHLY and CDR2 is FYNNEI in the germline V gene. The V segment lost 7 bases and the J segment 2 bases; nucleotides outside the gene matches: 4. The CDR3 has 13 amino acids. The CDR3: CASNRGQQETQYF. Written as DNA, the CDR3 is TGTGCCAGCAATAGGGGACAGCAAGAGACCCAGTACTTC.

The chain combines TRBV2 with TRBJ2-5; perhaps TRBD2 as D (5 bases). CDR3 length: 13 amino acids. The V end was cut by 9 bases, the J end by 4 bases, with 15 bases between. CDR1 and CDR2 from the germline V gene are SNHLY and FYNNEI. The DNA for the CDR3 is TGTGCCAGGATGAAGGGAGAGGGAGAGACCCAGTACTTC. Translated, it gives CARMKGEGETQYF.

The chain recombines TRBV9 with TRBJ2-5; no clear D gene. CDR1 and CDR2 from the germline V gene are SGDLS and YYNGEE. Trimming stripped 0 bases from V and 5 bases from J, with 11 bases between. The CDR3 is 14 residues long. The CDR3 here is CASSVDGVSETQYF. The CDR3 DNA reads as TGTGCCAGCAGCGTAGATGGGGTTAGTGAGACCCAGTACTTC. The full variable domain, in which reference TRBV9 and TRBJ2-5 provide the parts outside the CDR3, is DSGVTQTPKHLITATGQRVTLRCSPRSGDLSVYWYQQSLDQGLQFLIQYYNGEERAKGNILERFSAQQFPDLHSELNLSSLELGDSALYFCASSVDGVSETQYFGPGTRLLVL.

V and J are TRBV7-9 and TRBJ2-7; 7 bases fit TRBD2. Germline lookup yields CDR1 SEHNR and CDR2 FQNEAQ (reference sequence). V trimming: 8 bases; J trimming: 5 bases; junction bases outside the gene matches: 12. The CDR3 length is 14 residues. The CDR3 DNA reads as TGTGCCAGCTTCGGGGAGGGACCCTATGACGAGCAGTACTTC. Translation gives CASFGEGPYDEQYF. Together with reference TRBV7-9 and TRBJ2-7, the CDR3 gives the full variable domain: DTGVSQNPRHKITKRGQNVTFRCDPISEHNRLYWYRQTLGQGPEFLTYFQNEAQLEKSRLLSDRFSAERPKGSFSTLEIQRTEQGDSAMYLCASFGEGPYDEQYFGPGTRLTVT.

With respect to this clone: One end of the junction varies from germline; a read error may be responsible. The V call is TRBV15, the J call TRBJ2-4, with D possibly TRBD1 on 5 matching bases. This CDR3 is 12 amino acids long. CDR1 LNHNV and CDR2 YYDKDF come from the germline V gene (reference sequence). The CDR3 loop is CATSRDGASADF. As DNA, the CDR3 is TGTGCCACCAGCAGAGATGGGGCGAGCGCGGACTTC.

The V call is TRBV29-1, the J call TRBJ2-7, with unresolved D. V lost 6 bases and J lost 4, with 13 bases in between. Germline-derived CDR1 and CDR2 are SQVTM and ANQGSEA. This CDR3 is 12 amino acids long. This CDR3 is CSVALSGYEQYF. The CDR3 DNA is TGCAGCGTCGCCTTGAGTGGGTACGAGCAGTACTTC.

The chain joins TRBV9 to TRBJ1-2; D possibly corresponds to TRBD1 (5 bases). The germline V and J ends were trimmed by 3 bases and 7 bases, with 10 bases remaining between them. The germline CDR1 and CDR2 sequences are SGDLS and YYNGEE. CDR3 length: 12 residues. The CDR3, as DNA: TGTGCCAGCAGCGCGCAGGGTAGTGGCTACACCTTC. Translated: CASSAQGSGYTF.

This rearrangement joins TRBV7-9 to TRBJ1-2, with a possible D match to TRBD1 (5 bases). Germline values: CDR1 SEHNR, CDR2 FQNEAQ (reference sequence). V gave up 7 bases and J gave up 10 bases, with 19 bases separating them. CDR3 length equals 13 residues. The CDR3, as DNA: TGTGCCAGCAATACAGGCCCCCGCCTCGACTACACCTTC. This translates into CASNTGPRLDYTF.

This clone is a singleton in its sample. The chain couples TRBV11-2 to TRBJ2-7, with a weak D call TRBD2 (5 bases). V shed 3 bases and J shed 0 bases, with 18 bases lying between them. This CDR3 has 17 amino acids. Germline CDR1 reads SGHAT; CDR2 reads FQNNGV. The chain's CDR3 is CASSLGFLAGPSYEQYF. CDR3 bases: TGTGCCAGCAGCTTGGGCTTTCTAGCTGGTCCCTCCTACGAGCAGTACTTC.

This chain uses TRBV10-3 with TRBJ1-6; D might be TRBD1 (5 bases). V gave up 7 bases and J gave up 7 bases, with 17 bases separating them. The CDR3 extends over 15 amino acids. CDR1 and CDR2 from the germline V gene are ENHRY and SYGVKD. DNA for the CDR3: TGTGCCATCACCCGGGAGGCCCCAGGGAATTCACCCCTCCACTTT. It yields the protein CAITREAPGNSPLHF.

The CDR3, as DNA: TGTGCCAGCAGTTCTATCCGGACTGAAGCTTTCTTT. Translating it yields CASSSIRTEAFF. This sequence joins TRBV6-5 and TRBJ1-1, with D hard to call. Germline CDR1 is MNHEY and CDR2 is SVGAGI. This CDR3 region has 12 residues. V dropped 4 bases and J dropped 5 bases, with 8 bases sitting between them.

This clone was seen a single time. The gene calls are TRBV18 and TRBJ2-5; 7 bases are a match to TRBD2. From germline, CDR1 is KGHSH and CDR2 LQKENI. This CDR3 region has 15 residues. V was pared by 0 bases and J by 5 bases, with 6 bases of the junction left unmatched. This chain's CDR3 is CASSPPGAGRETQYF. DNA for the CDR3: TGTGCCAGCTCACCACCGGGCGCCGGGAGGGAGACCCAGTACTTC.

This clone turned up a few times. V gene TRBV2 combines with J gene TRBJ2-1; TRBD1 matches 7 bases. CDR1 and CDR2 from the germline V gene are SNHLY and FYNNEI. V trimming: 4 bases; J trimming: 6 bases; junction bases outside the gene matches: 3. The CDR3 covers 13 residues. Here the CDR3 reads CASSGSGGNEQFF. CDR3 sequence (DNA): TGTGCCAGCAGTGGGTCAGGGGGCAATGAGCAGTTCTTC.

This clone was picked up a small number of times. This sequence joins TRBV10-3 and TRBJ2-3; D unclear. The germline CDR1 and CDR2 sequences are ENHRY and SYGVKD. The V and J ends lost 0 bases and 5 bases respectively, with 3 bases between them. This CDR3 is 12 amino acids long. CDR3 region: CAISESEDTQYF. CDR3 coding DNA: TGTGCCATCAGTGAGTCGGAAGATACGCAGTATTTT.

As DNA, the CDR3 is TGTGCCATCATTTCCCAGGGGGCGCGTATGCAGCCCCAGCATTTT. Its translation is CAIISQGARMQPQHF. The rearrangement uses TRBV10-3 and TRBJ1-5; the match to TRBD1 covers 8 bases. The CDR3 runs to 15 residues. Trimming took 7 bases from V and 7 from J; bases not matched to a gene: 12. Germline V CDR1 and CDR2: ENHRY, SYGVKD.

Worth noting for this clone: The sample contains more than one DNA sequence encoding this CDR3. CDR3 amino acids: CASSYSSNQPQHF. The DNA for the CDR3 is TGTGCCAGCAGTTACTCTAGCAATCAGCCCCAGCATTTT. The chain has TRBV6-5 and TRBJ1-5, with no clear D. The CDR3 loop spans 13 amino acids. Trimming took off 0 bases at V and 0 bases at J, with 0 bases between the two ends. CDR1 is MNHEY, CDR2 SVGAGI, per germline.